Listed below are T cell receptor beta chains from one sample, sequenced in a study of shared clonotypes between healthy human individuals. The table came from immunoSEQ multiplex PCR; TCRdb's copy has only in-frame clones and leaves some out. The data show 2 million to 2.5 million clones, around 95% seen once. Specimen: naive CD4+ T cells sorted from blood. The receptors derive from a man aged 18 to 29 in good health. The CDR3 runs from the conserved cysteine through the conserved F or W.

v_call: TRBV5-1
j_call: TRBJ1-2
cdr3_aa: CASSLEVPGYGYTF

v_call: TRBV6-5
j_call: TRBJ2-7
cdr3_aa: CASSGRERYEQYF

v_call: TRBV30
j_call: TRBJ2-7
cdr3_aa: CAWSKRDRASYEQYF

v_call: TRBV5-1
j_call: TRBJ2-7
cdr3_aa: CASSYWDSSYEQYF

v_call: TRBV5-6
j_call: TRBJ2-3
cdr3_aa: CASSLDPGGTATQYF

v_call: TRBV5-1
j_call: TRBJ1-2
cdr3_aa: CASSRPDGGYGYTF

v_call: TRBV19
j_call: TRBJ1-6
cdr3_aa: CASSIGLAGREDSPLHF

v_call: TRBV19
j_call: TRBJ2-7
cdr3_aa: CATTKGQGTYEQYF

v_call: TRBV29-1
j_call: TRBJ2-1
cdr3_aa: CSVGQGKPMRQFF

v_call: TRBV9
j_call: TRBJ1-6
cdr3_aa: CASSLGGQGDNSPLHF

v_call: TRBV5-1
j_call: TRBJ1-5
cdr3_aa: CASSPRGPHQPQHF

v_call: TRBV19
j_call: TRBJ2-3
cdr3_aa: CASSSQWSTDTQYF

v_call: TRBV5-1
j_call: TRBJ2-1
cdr3_aa: CASSWSSGRFGYNEQFF

v_call: TRBV5-1
j_call: TRBJ1-2
cdr3_aa: CASSQLAQAVLYGYTF

v_call: TRBV10-3
j_call: TRBJ2-7
cdr3_aa: CAISDGMVKTGEEQYF

v_call: TRBV10-1
j_call: TRBJ2-1
cdr3_aa: CASSESGNLYYNEQFF

v_call: TRBV19
j_call: TRBJ2-3
cdr3_aa: CASSSSGRDTDMQYF

v_call: TRBV18
j_call: TRBJ1-2
cdr3_aa: CASSPGQSDSYGYTF

v_call: TRBV6-5
j_call: TRBJ1-1
cdr3_aa: CASTLGGAGTEAFF

v_call: TRBV18
j_call: TRBJ1-3
cdr3_aa: CASSPPGRFGNTIYF

v_call: TRBV7-6
j_call: TRBJ2-2
cdr3_aa: CASSSSGGTITGELFF

v_call: TRBV7-9
j_call: TRBJ1-3
cdr3_aa: CAIPTAPHPGNTIYF

v_call: TRBV7-2
j_call: TRBJ1-1
cdr3_aa: CASSLTGNTEAFF

v_call: TRBV7-2
j_call: TRBJ1-2
cdr3_aa: CASSLVGTDNYGYTF

v_call: TRBV6-1
j_call: TRBJ1-5
cdr3_aa: CASSEGHRAGNQPQHF

v_call: TRBV14
j_call: TRBJ2-6
cdr3_aa: CASSHVRSGANVLTF

v_call: TRBV19
j_call: TRBJ2-7
cdr3_aa: CASSPPTVTYEQYF

v_call: TRBV6-5
j_call: TRBJ2-7
cdr3_aa: CATRRDYEQYF

v_call: TRBV6-5
j_call: TRBJ1-2
cdr3_aa: CASSYAGRDYGYTF

v_call: TRBV19
j_call: TRBJ2-6
cdr3_aa: CASSIRGPGANVLTF

v_call: TRBV5-1
j_call: TRBJ2-7
cdr3_aa: CASSARGLAETEQYF

v_call: TRBV25-1
j_call: TRBJ1-5
cdr3_aa: CASSESGGNQPQHF

v_call: TRBV5-1
j_call: TRBJ2-7
cdr3_aa: CASSFGTSAYEQYF

v_call: TRBV28
j_call: TRBJ1-2
cdr3_aa: CASSSRDFLLGNYGYTF

v_call: TRBV9
j_call: TRBJ1-3
cdr3_aa: CASSVSGTGGNTIYF

v_call: TRBV10-3
j_call: TRBJ2-7
cdr3_aa: CAITDGKQGAGARQYF

v_call: TRBV5-1
j_call: TRBJ1-4
cdr3_aa: CASSLGGATNEKLFF

v_call: TRBV27
j_call: TRBJ1-4
cdr3_aa: CASSSGDRALFF

v_call: TRBV18
j_call: TRBJ1-1
cdr3_aa: CASSPRGNTEAFF

v_call: TRBV5-4
j_call: TRBJ2-7
cdr3_aa: CASSWGQGIYEQYF

v_call: TRBV4-1
j_call: TRBJ2-7
cdr3_aa: CASSRGQGGPYEQYF

v_call: TRBV29-1
j_call: TRBJ1-2
cdr3_aa: CSVGRTGGLNYGYTF

v_call: TRBV6-5
j_call: TRBJ2-7
cdr3_aa: CASSPSGPSSYEQYF

v_call: TRBV2
j_call: TRBJ2-3
cdr3_aa: CASRGLAGAGDTQYF

v_call: TRBV4-1
j_call: TRBJ2-1
cdr3_aa: CASSQPTSGSYNEQFF

v_call: TRBV19
j_call: TRBJ1-5
cdr3_aa: CASSILSGGGNAYQPQHF

v_call: TRBV9
j_call: TRBJ1-6
cdr3_aa: CASSAQGARGDSPLHF

v_call: TRBV6-6
j_call: TRBJ2-3
cdr3_aa: CASGGGLAADTQYF

v_call: TRBV25-1
j_call: TRBJ2-7
cdr3_aa: CASSESPEYYEQYF

v_call: TRBV6-5
j_call: TRBJ1-2
cdr3_aa: CASSPGTGVNYGYTF

v_call: TRBV28
j_call: TRBJ1-2
cdr3_aa: CASSTRSYGYTF

v_call: TRBV10-2
j_call: TRBJ2-5
cdr3_aa: CASSDPETQYF

v_call: TRBV5-5
j_call: TRBJ2-3
cdr3_aa: CASSLGNLAGTQYF

v_call: TRBV7-9
j_call: TRBJ2-5
cdr3_aa: CASTTRWAQETQYF